The T cell receptor (beta chain) described here comes from a study of Graves' ophthalmopathy and Graves' hyperthyroidism. About the research overall: Peripheral blood sampling occurred at initial diagnosis, before any treatment. Study outcomes and limitations: Blood contained most expanded thyroid clonotypes exceeding 0.001 frequency.

Notes on this clonotype: Its specificity is not known.

For donors with ophthalmopathy, the disease showed moderate-to-severe activity, reached CAS ≥3 and NOSPECS ≥4, and had lasted under 3 months. Germline CDR1 is MNHEY and CDR2 is SVGAGI. V shed 4 bases and J shed 8 bases, with 11 bases lying between them. The CDR3 contains 13 residues. Amplifying from RNA transcripts, the study obtained TCR beta CDR3 regions. The first-round RT-PCR employed HTBI primers together with the Qiagen OneStep RT-PCR kit. A multiplex PCR was then performed as the second round. A single record per CDR3 protein comes from TCRdb applying MiXCR to the multiplex PCR reads. The sample consists of hundreds of thousands of distinct CDR3 sequences, roughly two fifths of them appearing once.

The rearrangement joins TRBV6-5 to TRBJ2-2, with D perhaps TRBD2 (5 bases). The TCR comes from an adult man with Graves' ophthalmopathy. Sequences were obtained from peripheral blood. The CDR3 region has the DNA TGTGCCAGCAGTTTACTAGTTTTAGGGGAGCTGTTTTTT. Protein product: CASSLLVLGELFF.